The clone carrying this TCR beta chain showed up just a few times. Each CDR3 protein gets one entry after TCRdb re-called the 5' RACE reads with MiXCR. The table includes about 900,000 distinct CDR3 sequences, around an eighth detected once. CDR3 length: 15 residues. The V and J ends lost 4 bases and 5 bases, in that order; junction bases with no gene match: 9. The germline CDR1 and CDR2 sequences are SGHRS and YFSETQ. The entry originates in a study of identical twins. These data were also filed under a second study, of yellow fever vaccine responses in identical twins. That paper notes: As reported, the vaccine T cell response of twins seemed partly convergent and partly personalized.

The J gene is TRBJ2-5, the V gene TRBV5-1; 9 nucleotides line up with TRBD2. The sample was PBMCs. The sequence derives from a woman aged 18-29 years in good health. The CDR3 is CASSQVAGAGETQYF. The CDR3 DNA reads TGCGCCAGCAGCCAAGTAGCGGGGGCAGGGGAGACCCAGTACTTC.